This T cell receptor beta chain came from a study of beta chain features in type 1 diabetes. In this sample, this clone turned up a few times. The target antigen is unknown. Reverse transcription of all isolated RNA meant that expressed TCRB transcripts were sequenced. Sequencing used immunoSEQ multiplex PCR; TCRdb keeps in-frame clones, though not all of them. The sample includes roughly 250,000 clones, about 20% of them seen just once. The CDR3 is 14 residues long. The germline V and J ends were trimmed by 5 bases and 6 bases, with 13 bases remaining between them. Germline CDR1 reads SGHTA; CDR2 reads FQGTGA. Whole-study results and caveats: Shortening of TCRB CDR3s, moderate but significant, appeared in all four CD4+ subsets of Type 1 diabetes patients. The naive, central memory and Treg TCRB repertoires showed an apparent similarity that was greater among patients than among healthy donors. Cells with high TCR expression could be over-represented when cDNA is sequenced.

The V and J genes are TRBV7-3 and TRBJ2-2, with D uncertain. The sequencing sample was made of naive CD4+ T cells from blood. This sequence was found in a woman aged 40 to 50 with type 1 diabetes. CDR3 DNA: TGTGCCAGCAGCCAGAGGCAGCTTCCCGGGGAGCTGTTTTTT. It yields the protein CASSQRQLPGELFF.